These 20 T cell receptor beta chains came from one sample sequenced in a study of blood T cell repertoires in COVID-19. Assay: immunoSEQ multiplex PCR; the TCRdb copy retains only in-frame clones and omits some. The sample lists 250,000 to 350,000 clones, approximately 88% seen once, with over 1.3% in the top ten. The sequenced sample was peripheral blood. These receptor sequences come from a human donor with COVID-19, enrolled during active disease. The donor label of this sample is uncertain.

Concerning this clone itself: One end of the junction fails to match germline, which may point to a read error. The chain couples TRBV7-7 to TRBJ1-2; no firm D call. Germline assignment: CDR1 SSHAT and CDR2 FNYEAQ (reference sequence). The CDR3 sequence is 16 residues long. The CDR3 DNA is TGTGCTAGCAGCCCCATGGTCGGCGTCGGAGGATATGGCTACACCTTC. Amino acids: CASSPMVGVGGYGYTF.

The rearrangement joins TRBV4-3 to TRBJ2-2; maybe TRBD1 (7 bases). Trimming took off 0 bases at V and 2 bases at J, with 16 bases between the two ends. The germline V gene has CDR1 LGHNA and CDR2 YSLEER. CDR3 size: 18 residues. CDR3 loop: CASSQERRDSANTGELFF. CDR3 DNA sequence: TGCGCCAGCAGCCAAGAGCGGCGGGACAGTGCCAACACCGGGGAGCTGTTTTTT.

The chain combines TRBV6-1 with TRBJ1-3; D unclear. V lost 1 base, J lost 3 bases, and 16 bases lay in between. This CDR3 spans 17 amino acids. CDR1 is MNHNS and CDR2 is SASEGT in the germline V gene. The CDR3 DNA follows: TGTGCCAGCAGTGAAGAAGCAGCCGGCAGGATTGGAAACACCATATATTTT. Protein: CASSEEAAGRIGNTIYF.

V gene TRBV19 combines with J gene TRBJ1-5; perhaps TRBD1 as D (5 bases). Germline-derived CDR1 and CDR2 are LNHDA and SQIVND (reference sequence). V was cut by 3 bases and J by 9 bases, with 12 bases left in between. This CDR3 has 13 amino acids. DNA of the CDR3: TGTGCCAGTAGTATTCCGGGGGAATGGCCCCAGCATTTT. Translating it yields CASSIPGEWPQHF.

The chain employs TRBV2 and TRBJ1-1; D is unclear. This CDR3 has 15 amino acids. CDR1 is SNHLY and CDR2 is FYNNEI in the germline V gene. V lost 6 bases and J lost 1, with 15 bases in between. The CDR3 DNA reads as TGTGCCAGCAGCTCAGTGCGCGCGGGGAACACTGAAGCTTTCTTT. Translation gives CASSSVRAGNTEAFF. Based on the CDR3 plus reference TRBV2 and TRBJ1-1, the full variable domain is EPEVTQTPSHQVTQMGQEVILRCVPISNHLYFYWYRQILGQKVEFLVSFYNNEISEKSEIFDDQFSVERPDGSNFTLKIRSTKLEDSAMYFCASSSVRAGNTEAFFGQGTRLTVV.

This chain links TRBV7-2 with TRBJ1-4; 9 bases map to TRBD1. Germline CDR1 reads SGHTA; CDR2 reads FQGNSA. The V and J ends lost 9 bases and 4 bases, in that order; junction bases with no gene match: 6. This CDR3 has 14 amino acids. The CDR3 DNA reads TGTGCCAGTTCGTCGGGACAGGGTAATGAAAAACTGTTTTTT. It encodes CASSSGQGNEKLFF. The full variable domain, with the rest looked up from reference TRBV7-2 and TRBJ1-4, is GAGVSQSPSNKVTEKGKDVELRCDPISGHTALYWYRQSLGQGLEFLIYFQGNSAPDKSGLPSDRFSAERTGGSVSTLTIQRTQQEDSAVYLCASSSGQGNEKLFFGSGTQLSVL.

The genes are TRBV5-4 and TRBJ2-7; 11 bases map to TRBD2. Germline V gene lookup returns CDR1 SGHNT and CDR2 YYREEE (reference sequence). The CDR3 contains 16 residues. V was clipped by 3 bases and J by 6 bases; unmatched bases: 11. CDR3 amino acids: CASSSRTGLAVREQYF. In DNA, the CDR3 is TGTGCCAGCAGCTCAAGGACGGGACTAGCGGTGCGCGAGCAGTACTTC.

A few counts support this clone. The DNA of the CDR3 is TGTGCCAGCAATCAAGGGACAAGATATCAGCCCCAGCATTTT. Translation: CASNQGTRYQPQHF. The chain couples TRBV28 to TRBJ1-5, with D perhaps TRBD1 (6 bases). The ends were cut back, 7 bases at V and 5 bases at J, with 15 bases in the middle. Germline-derived CDR1 and CDR2 are MDHEN and SYDVKM. This CDR3 contains 14 residues.

The J gene is TRBJ1-4, the V gene TRBV5-1; possible D gene TRBD1, 5 bases. The V gene lost 4 bases and the J gene lost 4 bases, with 11 bases spanning the gap. The V gene's germline CDR1 is SGHRS and CDR2 YFSETQ. The CDR3 has 14 residues. CDR3: CASSRDWLNEKLFF. In nucleotides, the CDR3 is TGCGCCAGCAGCCGGGACTGGCTTAATGAAAAACTGTTTTTT.

The rearrangement joins TRBV7-2 to TRBJ1-2, with TRBD1 matching 7 bases. With V trimmed by 1 base and J by 0 bases, 8 bases remained unmatched. The CDR3 extends over 17 amino acids. Germline CDR1 SGHTA, CDR2 FQGNSA. Here the CDR3 DNA reads TGTGCCAGCAGCTTAGGGCCCGGGACAGCAACTAACTATGGCTACACCTTC. It is translated as CASSLGPGTATNYGYTF.

CDR3 region: CASSKTGTDSPLHF. CDR3 in DNA: TGTGCCAGCAGCAAAACAGGGACGGATTCACCCCTCCACTTT. This chain joins TRBV7-9 and TRBJ1-6; D possibly corresponds to TRBD1 (6 bases). V gave up 5 bases and J gave up 8 bases, with 13 bases separating them. The V gene's germline CDR1 is SEHNR and CDR2 FQNEAQ (reference sequence). This CDR3 contains 14 residues.

The V gene is TRBV28, the J gene TRBJ1-5, with a weak D call TRBD1 (5 bases). Trimming left V 8 bases short and J 3 bases short, with 14 bases between. The CDR3 loop spans 14 amino acids. The germline gives CDR1 MDHEN, CDR2 SYDVKM. CDR3 in amino acids: CASGLTAFNQPQHF. The CDR3, as DNA: TGTGCCAGCGGCTTGACAGCCTTCAATCAGCCCCAGCATTTT.

The chain uses TRBV28 and TRBJ1-1; no clear D. Germline values: CDR1 MDHEN, CDR2 SYDVKM. V lost 3 bases and J lost 9, with 14 bases in between. The CDR3 sequence is 13 residues long. As DNA, the CDR3 is TGTGCCAGCAGTTTGATCGACCTCAGGAAAGCTTTCTTT. Its translation: CASSLIDLRKAFF.

The chain combines TRBV5-1 with TRBJ2-5; TRBD1 matches 7 bases. The CDR3 is made up of 15 amino acids. The V gene's germline CDR1 is SGHRS and CDR2 YFSETQ. V trimming: 1 base; J trimming: 1 base; junction bases outside the gene matches: 4. CDR3 loop: CASSLIRGTQETQYF. DNA for the CDR3: TGCGCCAGCAGCTTGATCAGGGGGACCCAAGAGACCCAGTACTTC.

This clone was seen repeatedly, ten times or more. The V call is TRBV19, the J call TRBJ2-7; 8 bases are a match to TRBD1. Germline CDR1 LNHDA, CDR2 SQIVND (reference sequence). CDR3 size: 15 residues. With 0 bases clipped from V and 3 bases from J, the junction kept 4 bases outside the gene matches. CDR3 region: CASSIDATGGYEQYF. DNA of the CDR3: TGTGCCAGTAGTATAGATGCTACAGGGGGCTACGAGCAGTACTTC.

The chain is built from TRBV5-6 and TRBJ1-2; 12 positions agree with TRBD1. Germline CDR1 is SGHDT and CDR2 is YYEEEE. V gave up 1 base and J gave up 8 bases; unmatched junction bases: 6. CDR3 size: 15 residues. For the CDR3, the DNA is TGTGCCAGCAGCTTGACCGGGACAGGGGGCAAGGGCTACACCTTC. It yields the protein CASSLTGTGGKGYTF.

J is TRBJ1-1 and V is TRBV5-1; D gene ambiguous. CDR1 and CDR2 from the germline V gene are SGHRS and YFSETQ. Trimming pared 2 bases from V and 1 base from J, leaving 9 bases between. The CDR3 runs to 14 residues. Here the CDR3 DNA reads TGCGCCAGCAGCTTAGAGACATCGAACACTGAAGCTTTCTTT. It is translated as CASSLETSNTEAFF.

The J gene is TRBJ1-5, the V gene TRBV9; 10 bases are shared with TRBD1. CDR3 size: 16 residues. From germline, CDR1 is SGDLS and CDR2 YYNGEE. V was pared by 4 bases and J by 1 base, with 5 bases of the junction left unmatched. The CDR3 DNA reads TGTGCCAGCAGCACGGGACAGGGGTCGAGCAATCAGCCCCAGCATTTT. This gives the protein CASSTGQGSSNQPQHF.

This chain links TRBV5-1 with TRBJ2-1; 11 bases fit TRBD2. There are 15 residues in the CDR3. The V segment lost 5 bases and the J segment 4 bases; nucleotides outside the gene matches: 5. Germline CDR1 and CDR2: SGHRS and YFSETQ. CDR3 nucleotide sequence: TGCGCCAGCAGTTCTTCTAGCGGGAGGTACAATGAGCAGTTCTTC. The encoded protein is CASSSSSGRYNEQFF. Full variable domain (missing parts from reference TRBV5-1 and TRBJ2-1): KAGVTQTPRYLIKTRGQQVTLSCSPISGHRSVSWYQQTPGQGLQFLFEYFSETQRNKGNFPGRFSGRQFSNSRSEMNVSTLELGDSALYLCASSSSSGRYNEQFFGPGTRLTVL.

This rearrangement joins TRBV5-8 to TRBJ1-1; 10 positions match TRBD1. Germline V gene sequence: CDR1 SGHTS, CDR2 YDEGEE. Trimming at V came to 4 bases and at J to 0 bases, leaving 6 bases not matched to a gene. CDR3 length: 16 amino acids. CDR3 in DNA: TGTGCCAGCAGCCCGGGACAGGGGAGAATGAACACTGAAGCTTTCTTT. This encodes CASSPGQGRMNTEAFF.